The 10 T cell receptor beta chains listed next were all sequenced from one sample in a study of cytomegalovirus exposure and HLA in healthy donors. PCR amplification relied on 60 Vbeta primers (plus 13 Jbeta primers). Sequencing used immunoSEQ multiplex PCR; TCRdb keeps in-frame clones, though not all of them. The table records 140,000 or so clones, around a tenth of them present only once. The sample taken for sequencing was PBMCs. The receptor source for this set is a male donor in good health and CMV-seronegative.

The chain employs TRBV28 and TRBJ2-7; TRBD1 matches at 11 bases. Germline CDR1 reads MDHEN; CDR2 reads SYDVKM. The J segment lost 3 bases and the V segment lost 8 bases, leaving 9 bases of the junction unmatched. CDR3 length: 15 residues. CDR3 nucleotide sequence: TGTGCCAGCCAACCTGGGACAGGGGGTTTCTACGAGCAGTACTTC. Translation gives CASQPGTGGFYEQYF.

V usage is TRBV18 and J usage is TRBJ2-2, with 7 positions matching TRBD2. Germline V lookup: CDR1 KGHSH, CDR2 LQKENI. Trimming took 3 bases from V and 4 from J; bases not matched to a gene: 8. The CDR3 runs to 16 residues. CDR3 coding DNA: TGTGCCAGCTCACCCAATTTAAGCGGGGCCACCGGGGAGCTGTTTTTT. It encodes CASSPNLSGATGELFF. Using reference TRBV18 and TRBJ2-2 for the parts outside the CDR3, the full variable domain is NAGVMQNPRHLVRRRGQEARLRCSPMKGHSHVYWYRQLPEEGLKFMVYLQKENIIDESGMPKERFSAEFPKEGPSILRIQQVVRGDSAAYFCASSPNLSGATGELFFGEGSRLTVL.

This clone was picked up a small number of times. The V and J genes are TRBV6-1 and TRBJ1-5; perhaps TRBD1 as D (5 bases). Between the trimmed V and J ends, which lost 8 bases and 4 bases, there was a span of 18 bases. The CDR3 length is 15 residues. Germline assignment: CDR1 MNHNS and CDR2 SASEGT. The CDR3 region is CASHPPRGNNQPQHF. In DNA form, the CDR3 reads TGTGCCAGCCACCCCCCCCGGGGGAATAATCAGCCCCAGCATTTT.

This sequence joins TRBV2 and TRBJ2-7; 7 nucleotides agree with TRBD1. Trimming at V came to 5 bases and at J to 2 bases, leaving 9 bases not matched to a gene. The CDR3 has 15 amino acids. Germline loops: CDR1 SNHLY, CDR2 FYNNEI. For the CDR3, the DNA is TGTGCCAGCAGTTTGGGACAGACCACAACCTACGAGCAGTACTTC. Protein product: CASSLGQTTTYEQYF.

This clone was seen a few times. Other DNA sequences in this specimen translate into the identical CDR3. The chain couples TRBV28 to TRBJ2-7; D possibly corresponds to TRBD2 (6 bases). CDR1 is MDHEN, CDR2 SYDVKM, per germline. The CDR3 has 14 amino acids. Trimming pared 8 bases from V and 6 bases from J, leaving 20 bases between. The CDR3 reads CASGLNGRAREQYF. Written as DNA, the CDR3 is TGTGCCAGCGGACTTAACGGGAGAGCTCGCGAGCAGTACTTC.

The rearrangement links TRBV5-1 to TRBJ2-5; TRBD2 matches at 14 bases. Germline loops: CDR1 SGHRS, CDR2 YFSETQ. The V segment lost 4 bases and the J segment 5 bases; nucleotides outside the gene matches: 28. The CDR3 is 23 residues long. In DNA form, the CDR3 reads TGCGCCAGCAGCCCGACCCTCGGACAGGGGGTAGGGACTAGCGGGAGTATCTTCGAGACCCAGTACTTC. It specifies CASSPTLGQGVGTSGSIFETQYF.

There are a few counts of this clone. The chain joins TRBV28 to TRBJ2-4; TRBD2 might be the D (6 bases). Germline CDR1 MDHEN, CDR2 SYDVKM. V was shortened by 6 bases and J by 0 bases, with 24 bases between the two germline ends. The CDR3 contains 19 residues. The CDR3: CASRTIDRAGNLAKNIQYF. The DNA for the CDR3 is TGTGCCAGCAGAACGATCGACCGGGCGGGAAATCTAGCCAAAAACATTCAGTACTTC.

A few counts support this clone. The chain joins TRBV9 to TRBJ1-2; TRBD1 might be the D (6 bases). Per the germline V gene, CDR1 is SGDLS and CDR2 is YYNGEE. The CDR3 extends over 15 amino acids. V was shortened by 3 bases and J by 8 bases, with 20 bases between the two germline ends. Here the CDR3 reads CASSAGTSYDGGYTF. The CDR3 bases are TGTGCCAGCAGCGCAGGGACAAGCTACGATGGGGGCTACACCTTC.

This clone turned up a few times. V and J are TRBV7-9 and TRBJ2-3; no clear D gene. The germline V and J ends were trimmed by 4 bases and 1 base, with 9 bases remaining between them. Germline loops: CDR1 SEHNR, CDR2 FQNEAQ (reference sequence). The CDR3 spans 14 residues. The CDR3 sequence is CASSSFYGTDTQYF. The CDR3 region has the DNA TGTGCCAGCAGCTCCTTTTATGGCACAGATACGCAGTATTTT.

This clone was counted only a few times. V usage is TRBV7-2 and J usage is TRBJ1-1; D is undetermined. Germline lookup yields CDR1 SGHTA and CDR2 FQGNSA. Trimming stripped 4 bases from V and 6 bases from J, with 12 bases between. This CDR3 has 13 amino acids. CDR3 amino acids: CASSSLLSPEAFF. CDR3 bases: TGTGCCAGCAGCTCACTTTTGTCTCCTGAAGCTTTCTTT.